Detailed here is one T cell receptor (beta chain). The data stem from a study of CD8+CD57+ T cells in acquired aplastic anemia. Study in general: The sorted CD4+ and CD8+ cells yielded an average about 3.3 ug of DNA.

The V and J ends lost 6 bases and 6 bases respectively, with 15 bases between them. The CDR3 totals 13 residues. The V gene's germline CDR1 is DFQATT and CDR2 SNEGSKA (reference sequence). TCR beta VDJ combinations and CDR3 sequences were profiled from genomic DNA. TCRdb reanalysed the reads using MiXCR and keeps one entry per CDR3 protein. The profile shows about 160,000 distinct CDR3 sequences, about half of them singletons. The patients chosen for sequencing had shown expansion of CD8+CD57+ cells (detected by flow cytometry). Each patient had severe acquired aplastic anemia. Patients were treatment-naive when blood was sampled.

Material for sequencing was sorted CD4+, CD8+, or CD8+CD57+ T cells (not recorded which) from PBMCs. The chain recombines TRBV20-1 with TRBJ1-5; no definite D call. The clonotype comes from a human donor with aplastic anemia. The DNA of the CDR3 is TGCAGTGCCGTGGATAAGGACGGTCAGCCCCAGCATTTT. Residues: CSAVDKDGQPQHF.